This TCR beta chain was sequenced for a study of T-cell reconstitution after alpha-beta-depleted transplantation in children. As it was prepared, the TCRbeta library received unique molecular identifiers. TCRdb ran MiXCR on the PCR reads and lists one entry per CDR3 protein. Of about 200,000 distinct CDR3 sequences detected, more than 14% appear once; the ten largest clones hold under 15%. The sample here was PBMCs from the stem cell graft donor, taken from the stem cell graft. The clonotype comes from a human donor who donated a stem cell graft to a child with acute lymphoblastic leukemia.

DNA for the CDR3: TGCAGTGCTAGACGAGAGGCAGGGGGAATTGTCGGGGGTGAAAAACTGTTTTTT. Protein product: CSARREAGGIVGGEKLFF. The chain combines TRBV20-1 with TRBJ1-4; TRBD1 matches at 7 bases. Per the germline V gene, CDR1 is DFQATT and CDR2 is SNEGSKA (reference sequence). The CDR3 is 18 residues long. V was clipped by 2 bases and J by 7 bases; unmatched bases: 19.